This TCR beta chain was retrieved from a study of Graves' ophthalmopathy and Graves' hyperthyroidism. Germline assignment: CDR1 KGHSH and CDR2 LQKENI. The CDR3 totals 15 residues. Trimming cost V 3 bases and J 2 bases, with 13 bases left between them. This clonotype was seen only a few times. Amplified TCR beta CDR3 regions were obtained using RNA transcripts as template. First-round RT-PCR used HTBI primers; second-round multiplex PCR followed. Using its own MiXCR run on the multiplex PCR reads, TCRdb lists one record per CDR3 protein. The table includes hundreds of thousands of distinct CDR3 sequences, under 25% detected once.

The clonotype comes from a woman younger than 30 with stable Graves' hyperthyroidism. Sequenced: peripheral blood. The chain links TRBV18 to TRBJ2-5; D ambiguous. The CDR3 here is CASSPSYHSQETQYF. Here the CDR3 DNA reads TGTGCCAGCTCACCTTCCTACCACAGTCAAGAGACCCAGTACTTC.